Listed here are 26 T cell receptor beta chains from one sample, sequenced in a study of cytomegalovirus exposure and HLA in healthy donors. PCR primers comprised 60 Vbeta and 13 Jbeta primers. TCRdb's table, derived via immunoSEQ multiplex PCR, lists solely in-frame clones and lacks some. This sample has 100,000 to 150,000 clones, with 65% to 85% found just once. Sequencing was done on a sample of PBMCs. The receptor source for this set is a man aged 18 to 30 in good health and CMV-seropositive.

The chain recombines TRBV12-5 with TRBJ1-1, with a possible D match to TRBD1 (5 bases). Trimming took off 4 bases at V and 1 base at J, with 10 bases between the two ends. The germline CDR1 and CDR2 sequences are LGHNT and FRNRAP. CDR3 length: 14 amino acids. CDR3 bases: TGTGCTAGTGGTTCCCAGACAGCGAACACTGAAGCTTTCTTT. Translating gives CASGSQTANTEAFF.

The chain couples TRBV7-9 to TRBJ2-7, with D possibly being TRBD1 (6 bases). V was pared by 6 bases and J by 5 bases, with 17 bases between. This CDR3 comprises 14 residues. CDR1 SEHNR and CDR2 FQNEAQ come from the germline V gene (reference sequence). CDR3 in amino acids: CASSSTGQSHEQYF. The CDR3, as DNA: TGTGCCAGCAGTTCGACAGGACAATCACACGAGCAGTACTTC.

V gene TRBV2 combines with J gene TRBJ1-2; tentatively, D is TRBD1 (6 bases). The germline gives CDR1 SNHLY, CDR2 FYNNEI. The CDR3 is made up of 11 amino acids. V dropped 6 bases and J dropped 9 bases, with 11 bases sitting between them. The CDR3 region is CASRNRVSYTF. DNA of the CDR3: TGTGCCAGCAGGAACAGGGTCAGCTACACCTTC. The full variable domain, its missing parts supplied by reference TRBV2 and TRBJ1-2, is EPEVTQTPSHQVTQMGQEVILRCVPISNHLYFYWYRQILGQKVEFLVSFYNNEISEKSEIFDDQFSVERPDGSNFTLKIRSTKLEDSAMYFCASRNRVSYTFGSGTRLTVV.

The chain is built from TRBV23-1 and TRBJ2-7; TRBD2 matches 7 bases. TRBV23-1 belongs to the ORF category, with a function that is uncertain. V gave up 3 bases and J gave up 5 bases; unmatched junction bases: 4. The CDR3 consists of 13 residues. The CDR3 spells CASSQPGTNEQYF. The CDR3 DNA follows: TGCGCCAGCAGTCAGCCCGGGACTAACGAGCAGTACTTC.

The chain couples TRBV10-3 to TRBJ1-2; weak D call: TRBD1 (6 bases). CDR3 length equals 14 residues. With 2 bases removed from V and 4 bases from J, the gap between germline ends came to 11 bases. CDR1 is ENHRY and CDR2 is SYGVKD in the germline V gene. The CDR3 bases are TGTGCCATCAGTGAGGGTATGGACAGCTATGGCTACACCTTC. Its translation is CAISEGMDSYGYTF.

The chain combines TRBV7-2 with TRBJ2-7, with TRBD2 matching over 9 bases. CDR3 size: 16 residues. V was clipped by 5 bases and J by 2 bases; unmatched bases: 10. The V gene's germline CDR1 is SGHTA and CDR2 FQGNSA. CDR3 sequence reads: CASSRQWRGGPYEQYF. CDR3 coding DNA: TGTGCCAGCAGCCGCCAATGGCGGGGGGGGCCCTACGAGCAGTACTTC. The whole variable domain, filled in from reference TRBV7-2 and TRBJ2-7, reads GAGVSQSPSNKVTEKGKDVELRCDPISGHTALYWYRQSLGQGLEFLIYFQGNSAPDKSGLPSDRFSAERTGGSVSTLTIQRTQQEDSAVYLCASSRQWRGGPYEQYFGPGTRLTVT.

This clone occurred a few times. This sequence joins TRBV2 and TRBJ1-2; D may be TRBD1 (6 bases). V was pared by 8 bases and J by 4 bases, with 11 bases between. Per germline, CDR1 SNHLY and CDR2 FYNNEI. The CDR3 runs 12 residues. CDR3 loop: CASGQDSYGYTF. The CDR3 DNA sequence: TGTGCCAGCGGGCAGGACAGCTATGGCTACACCTTC.

This clone was seen once. The chain employs TRBV6-5 and TRBJ1-6, with D perhaps TRBD1 (6 bases). Germline-derived CDR1 and CDR2 are MNHEY and SVGAGI. V gave up 4 bases and J gave up 11 bases, with 18 bases separating them. The CDR3 contains 15 residues. The CDR3 bases are TGTGCCAGCAGTTCCTCAAGGGGGGGTGGAACACCCCTCCACTTT. This translates into CASSSSRGGGTPLHF.

This sequence joins TRBV11-3 and TRBJ2-3, with 11 positions matching TRBD1. Germline loops: CDR1 SGHNT, CDR2 YENEEA. Unmatched junction bases numbered 7, after V lost 2 bases and J lost 0 bases. The CDR3 is made up of 18 amino acids. The chain's CDR3 is CASSLRGQGVSSTDTQYF. CDR3 DNA: TGTGCCAGCAGCTTACGGGGACAGGGGGTCAGTAGCACAGATACGCAGTATTTT. Together with reference TRBV11-3 and TRBJ2-3, the CDR3 gives the full variable domain: EAGVVQSPRYKIIEKKQPVAFWCNPISGHNTLYWYLQNLGQGPELLIRYENEEAVDDSQLPKDRFSAERLKGVDSTLKIQPAELGDSAVYLCASSLRGQGVSSTDTQYFGPGTRLTVL.

The rearrangement uses TRBV7-2 and TRBJ2-3, with a weak D call TRBD1 (5 bases). Trimming cost V 2 bases and J 5 bases, with 11 bases left between them. Per germline, CDR1 SGHTA and CDR2 FQGNSA. The CDR3 consists of 14 residues. CDR3 nucleotide sequence: TGTGCCAGCAGCTTAAAAGGGGTGGTAGATACGCAGTATTTT. Its translation is CASSLKGVVDTQYF.

This clone was seen a few times. The chain links TRBV4-3 to TRBJ2-1; 8 bases align to TRBD1. V gave up 0 bases and J gave up 4 bases; unmatched junction bases: 5. CDR1 is LGHNA and CDR2 is YSLEER in the germline V gene. The CDR3 loop spans 16 amino acids. The DNA of the CDR3 is TGCGCCAGCAGCCAAGACGGACAGGGAAATTACAATGAGCAGTTCTTC. Residues: CASSQDGQGNYNEQFF.

The rearrangement uses TRBV16 and TRBJ2-7; weak D call: TRBD2 (6 bases). CDR1 KGHSY and CDR2 FQNENV come from the germline V gene. The CDR3 has 16 amino acids. Trimming took 5 bases from V and 3 from J, leaving 20 bases between them. In DNA form, the CDR3 reads TGTGCCAGCAGCTCGAGGCTGGCGGGGCAAAACTACGAGCAGTACTTC. Translating gives CASSSRLAGQNYEQYF.

V is TRBV30 and J is TRBJ2-1; D perhaps matches TRBD2 (6 bases). Germline CDR1 GTSNPN, CDR2 SVGIG (reference sequence). Trimming removed 8 bases from V and 6 bases from J, with 17 bases in between. CDR3 length equals 13 residues. This CDR3 reads CARKTEGLNEQFF. The CDR3 coding sequence is TGTGCCCGTAAGACGGAGGGCCTCAATGAGCAGTTCTTC.

V and J are TRBV30 and TRBJ2-1, with TRBD2 identical over 10 bases. The germline CDR1 and CDR2 sequences are GTSNPN and SVGIG (reference sequence). V shed 4 bases, J shed 7 bases, and the junction held 7 bases outside the gene matches. This CDR3 is 14 amino acids long. CDR3 bases: TGTGCCTGGAATGTACAACTAGCGGGGAATGAGCAGTTCTTC. Protein product: CAWNVQLAGNEQFF.

V gene TRBV9 combines with J gene TRBJ1-3; unclear D gene. Trimming pared 4 bases from V and 1 base from J, leaving 9 bases between. CDR3 length: 14 residues. CDR1 is SGDLS and CDR2 is YYNGEE in the germline V gene. The CDR3 DNA reads as TGTGCCAGCAGCCCCCGGGGATCTGGAAACACCATATATTTT. It yields the protein CASSPRGSGNTIYF.

The chain has TRBV4-3 and TRBJ2-3; 13 positions agree with TRBD2. The CDR3 is 18 amino acids. The germline CDR1 and CDR2 sequences are LGHNA and YSLEER. J lost 3 bases, V lost 0 bases, and 6 bases had no gene match. This CDR3 reads CASSQEWGTSGNTDTQYF. CDR3 nucleotides: TGCGCCAGCAGCCAAGAATGGGGGACTAGCGGGAATACAGATACGCAGTATTTT.

This chain joins TRBV9 and TRBJ2-1, with 9 bases that match TRBD1. The CDR3 runs to 13 residues. Germline V gene lookup returns CDR1 SGDLS and CDR2 YYNGEE. V shed 4 bases and J 10 bases; nucleotides not matched to a gene: 6. For the CDR3, the DNA is TGTGCCAGCAGCTCCAGGACAGGGGTCGAGCAGTTCTTC. Protein: CASSSRTGVEQFF.

The chain joins TRBV7-2 to TRBJ2-2; D remains unclear. This CDR3 is 11 amino acids long. Germline-derived CDR1 and CDR2 are SGHTA and FQGNSA. Trimming shortened V by 5 bases and J by 5 bases, and 3 bases separated the two germline ends. The CDR3 bases are TGTGCCAGCAGCCCAACCGGGGAGCTGTTTTTT. Its translation is CASSPTGELFF. The variable domain in full, with the rest retrieved from reference TRBV7-2 and TRBJ2-2, is GAGVSQSPSNKVTEKGKDVELRCDPISGHTALYWYRQSLGQGLEFLIYFQGNSAPDKSGLPSDRFSAERTGGSVSTLTIQRTQQEDSAVYLCASSPTGELFFGEGSRLTVL.

This clone was detected only once. This chain links TRBV6-6 with TRBJ2-1, with TRBD2 matching 9 bases. This CDR3 region has 15 residues. J gave up 7 bases and V 6 bases, and 10 bases lay outside the gene matches. Germline CDR1 and CDR2: MNHNY and SVGAGI (reference sequence). CDR3 sequence (DNA): TGTGCCAGCAGATACGGCGGGGGGGCACTTAATGAGCAGTTCTTC. This gives the protein CASRYGGGALNEQFF.

There are a few counts of this clone. Other DNA sequences in the sample encode the same CDR3. The J gene is TRBJ2-5, the V gene TRBV4-3; 10 bases fit TRBD2. The V segment lost 1 base and the J segment 5 bases; nucleotides outside the gene matches: 4. Germline-derived CDR1 and CDR2 are LGHNA and YSLEER. This CDR3 spans 15 amino acids. CDR3 region: CASSQGTSGAETQYF. CDR3 coding DNA: TGCGCCAGCAGCCAAGGAACTAGCGGGGCCGAGACCCAGTACTTC.

V gene TRBV28 combines with J gene TRBJ2-2; weak D call: TRBD2 (5 bases). The V end lost 4 bases, the J end lost 6 bases, and 6 bases lay between the germline ends. Germline values: CDR1 MDHEN, CDR2 SYDVKM. The CDR3 spans 12 residues. CDR3 sequence: CASSWRAGELFF. The CDR3 DNA sequence: TGTGCCAGCAGTTGGCGGGCCGGGGAGCTGTTTTTT.

This chain connects TRBV6-5 to TRBJ2-7, with 8 positions matching TRBD2. V lost 6 bases, J lost 0 bases, and 4 bases stayed unmatched. Germline V gene data show CDR1 as MNHEY and CDR2 as SVGAGI. The CDR3 is made up of 14 amino acids. This CDR3 reads CASSHGGGSYEQYF. In nucleotides, the CDR3 is TGTGCCAGCAGCCACGGGGGGGGCTCCTACGAGCAGTACTTC.

The rearrangement links TRBV4-1 to TRBJ1-1; 7 bases agree with TRBD1. Germline V gene lookup returns CDR1 MGHRA and CDR2 YSYEKL. The V and J ends lost 0 bases and 5 bases, in that order; junction bases with no gene match: 6. The CDR3 spans 15 residues. The CDR3 DNA reads as TGCGCCAGCAGCCAAGATGACAGGGTCGTAACTGAAGCTTTCTTT. Its translation is CASSQDDRVVTEAFF.

The chain carries TRBV7-9 and TRBJ2-3; TRBD1 agrees at 7 bases. Germline values: CDR1 SEHNR, CDR2 FQNEAQ (reference sequence). Trimming cost V 1 base and J 4 bases; bases outside gene matches: 11. This CDR3 has 17 residues. The CDR3 region is CASSLGQGNRLADTQYF. In DNA, the CDR3 is TGTGCCAGCAGCTTAGGACAGGGAAACAGGCTGGCAGATACGCAGTATTTT.

Regarding this clone: This sample includes further DNA sequences coding for the same CDR3. The V gene is TRBV7-6, the J gene TRBJ2-1; D not certain. Trimming stripped 2 bases from V and 1 base from J, with 6 bases between. The germline V gene has CDR1 SGHVS and CDR2 FNYEAQ. CDR3 size: 14 residues. CDR3 nucleotides: TGTGCCAGCAGCTTAACCGGGTCCTACAATGAGCAGTTCTTC. This codes for CASSLTGSYNEQFF.

In this sample, this clone turned up a few times. The V call is TRBV12-5, the J call TRBJ2-4; 10 nucleotides align to TRBD1. Germline V lookup: CDR1 LGHNT, CDR2 FRNRAP. After removal of 2 bases from V and 6 bases from J, the junction contained 7 bases not matched to a gene. This CDR3 contains 16 residues. The CDR3 sequence: CASGLSGTGELNIQYF. CDR3 sequence (DNA): TGTGCTAGTGGTTTGTCTGGGACAGGGGAATTAAACATTCAGTACTTC.